This TCR beta chain was documented in a study of beta chain features in type 1 diabetes. Study background: There was similarity between patients and healthy donors in age, gender and cell yields. Study-level findings and limits: Within patients, naive, central memory and Treg TCRB repertoires seemed more similar than within healthy donors.

Each sorted population was over 95% pure. The sequenced template was cDNA made from the entire isolated RNA. Sequencing used immunoSEQ multiplex PCR; TCRdb keeps in-frame clones, though not all of them. The sample carries over 500,000 clones, roughly a sixth recorded once. Concerning this clone: Antigen unknown. The identical CDR3 is also encoded by other nucleotide sequences in the sample.

From germline, CDR1 is SNHLY and CDR2 FYNNEI. The CDR3 has 15 amino acids. The ends lost 2 bases at V and 6 bases at J; junction bases unmatched: 6. Sequences were obtained from naive CD4+ T cells from blood. The chain carries TRBV2 and TRBJ2-7; TRBD1 agrees at 11 bases. The sequence came from a man between 18 and 35 years old in good health. Written as DNA, the CDR3 is TGTGCCAGCAGTGAATCAGGGACAGGGGGGCGCGAGCAGTACTTC. Translated, it gives CASSESGTGGREQYF.